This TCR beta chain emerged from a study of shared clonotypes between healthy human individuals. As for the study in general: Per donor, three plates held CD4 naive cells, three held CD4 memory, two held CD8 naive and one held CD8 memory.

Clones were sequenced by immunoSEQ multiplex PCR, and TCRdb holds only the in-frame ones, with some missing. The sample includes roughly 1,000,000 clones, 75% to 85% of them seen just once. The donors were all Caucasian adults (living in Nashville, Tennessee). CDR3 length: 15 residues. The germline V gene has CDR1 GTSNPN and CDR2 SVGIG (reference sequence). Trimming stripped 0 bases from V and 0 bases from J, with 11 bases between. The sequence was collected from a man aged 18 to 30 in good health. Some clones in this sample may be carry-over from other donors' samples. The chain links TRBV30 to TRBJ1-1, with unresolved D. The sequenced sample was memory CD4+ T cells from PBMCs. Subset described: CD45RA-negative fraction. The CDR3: CAWSVLGGLNTEAFF. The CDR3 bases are TGTGCCTGGAGTGTACTGGGCGGGTTGAACACTGAAGCTTTCTTT.